This T cell receptor beta chain was captured in a study of cytomegalovirus exposure and HLA in healthy donors. V shed 4 bases and J 2 bases; nucleotides not matched to a gene: 13. Germline CDR1 reads SGHAT; CDR2 reads FQNNGV. CDR3 length: 18 residues. 13 Jbeta primers and 60 Vbeta primers were used for the PCR. Only in-frame clones appear in the TCRdb table, and some are missing; sequencing was by immunoSEQ multiplex PCR. The sample records under 200,000 clones, approximately 80% being singletons. Study results and limitations: In a later analysis, the majority of CMV-associated beta chains seemingly showed HLA restriction.

Remarks on this clone: What it recognizes is unknown.

The sample comprised PBMCs. The TCR comes from a woman in her thirties in good health and CMV-seropositive. V and J are TRBV11-2 and TRBJ1-3, with 8 bases identical to TRBD1. The CDR3 region is CASSSDREMKDPGNTIYF. As DNA, the CDR3 is TGTGCCAGCAGCTCGGACAGGGAGATGAAGGACCCTGGAAACACCATATATTTT.